Shown below are 7 T cell receptor beta chains from a single sample sequenced in a study of post-analysis software for immune sequencing data. The TCR beta cDNA libraries carried unique molecular identifiers. MiXCR, applied by TCRdb to the PCR reads, yields one record per CDR3 protein. The table lists hundreds of thousands of distinct CDR3 sequences, around 50% of them singletons. No antigen has been identified for these receptors. Study-wide results and caveats: A handful of TRBV segments (TRBV5-6, TRBV5-1 and TRBV20-1 among them) occurred more frequently in patients than in controls.

What was sequenced was blood. Receptors were obtained from a girl aged 5 to 17 with multiple sclerosis.

This rearrangement joins TRBV9 to TRBJ2-4; 10 bases are a match to TRBD1. The DNA end lines up better with TRBJ2-7; the J call may be wrong. The CDR3 is 16 residues long. The germline V gene encodes CDR1 SGDLS and CDR2 YYNGEE. The CDR3 region is CASSIRTGTGVHEQYF. In nucleotides, the CDR3 is TGTGCCAGCAGCATTCGTACCGGGACAGGGGTCCACGAGCAGTACTTC.

Only a few counts were recorded for this clonotype. This chain links TRBV6-5 with TRBJ2-7; 9 nucleotides align to TRBD2. The CDR3 length is 16 residues. The ends lost 5 bases at V and 2 bases at J; junction bases unmatched: 10. CDR1 is MNHEY and CDR2 is SVGAGI in the germline V gene. CDR3 DNA: TGTGCCAGCAGTCTAACCGGGACTAGCCTTACCTACGAGCAGTACTTC. It codes for CASSLTGTSLTYEQYF.

The table lists this clonotype with a few counts. This chain links TRBV20-1 with TRBJ2-7; TRBD2 matches 9 bases. From germline, CDR1 is DFQATT and CDR2 SNEGSKA (reference sequence). This CDR3 is built from 16 residues. With 0 bases clipped from V and 6 bases from J, the junction kept 12 bases outside the gene matches. The CDR3 loop is CSARDQGGLASVEQYF. The CDR3 DNA reads as TGCAGTGCTAGAGATCAAGGAGGACTAGCGAGTGTCGAGCAGTACTTC.

The genes are TRBV5-1 and TRBJ2-4; maybe TRBD1 (5 bases). The tail of the sequence fits TRBJ2-7 better, so the J call may be wrong. The CDR3 runs 13 residues. CDR1 and CDR2 from the germline V gene are SGHRS and YFSETQ. The CDR3 region is CASSLGQHYEQYF. As DNA, the CDR3 is TGCGCCAGCAGCTTGGGACAGCACTACGAGCAGTACTTC.

The CDR3 sequence is CASSQEIWTSKETQYF. DNA for the CDR3: TGTGCCAGCAGCCAAGAGATATGGACTAGTAAAGAGACCCAGTACTTC. The rearrangement joins TRBV3-1 to TRBJ2-5, with 7 bases identical to TRBD2. Germline CDR1 LGHDT, CDR2 YNNKEL (reference sequence). V lost 0 bases and J lost 3; bases outside the gene matches: 7. This CDR3 is 16 amino acids long.

This clonotype was seen just once. The chain carries TRBV3-1 and TRBJ2-7; 9 positions match TRBD1. The J call may be in error: the DNA end matches TRBJ2-5 better. The V gene's germline CDR1 is LGHDT and CDR2 YNNKEL (reference sequence). The CDR3 sequence is 17 residues long. Here the CDR3 DNA reads TGTGCCAGCAGCCGAAGGGGGCACACAGGGGGCGGAGAGACCCAGTACTTC. This translates into CASSRRGHTGGGETQYF.

J is TRBJ2-7 and V is TRBV7-9, with no clear D. The length of the CDR3 is 12 residues. V gave up 8 bases and J gave up 7 bases, with 15 bases separating them. CDR1 and CDR2 (germline): SEHNR, FQNEAQ (reference sequence). The CDR3 bases are TGTGCCAGCGTCTCCCCCTACAATGAGCAGTACTTC. This encodes CASVSPYNEQYF.